This entry concerns a single T cell receptor beta chain. The sample belongs to a study of blood T cell repertoires in COVID-19. Study-level background: Samples of COVID-19 (acute and convalescent) were obtained from the United States, Italy and Spain. T cells, B-cell-depleted T cells, or PBMCs provided the cDNA or gDNA that served as material.

The J segment lost 0 bases and the V segment lost 5 bases, leaving 6 bases of the junction unmatched. The length of the CDR3 is 15 residues. Germline CDR1 reads MNHEY; CDR2 reads SMNVEV (reference sequence). In the source study's methods: It was from reference gene primer amplification that nucleated cell counts were estimated. TCRdb's copy holds only in-frame clones and misses some; the assay was immunoSEQ multiplex PCR. V, J and clone size are those of that table, while D and trimming were read from the DNA. The table includes approximately 18,000 clones, more than 85% detected once. The receptor's source is a human donor in a cohort sampled during active COVID-19. The chain couples TRBV27 to TRBJ2-7; 8 bases fit TRBD1. The sample taken for sequencing was peripheral blood. CDR3 residues: CASSDRDRSSYEQYF. DNA of the CDR3: TGTGCCAGCAGTGATAGGGACAGGAGCTCCTACGAGCAGTACTTC.